This TCR beta chain was retrieved from a study of T cells in Graves' hyperthyroidism and ophthalmopathy. The investigators amplified TCR beta CDR3 regions from RNA transcripts. When the TCR CDR3 underwent first-round RT-PCR, the HTBI primer set was used. In TCRdb, the multiplex PCR reads were re-called with MiXCR into one record per CDR3 protein. The table has more than 550,000 distinct CDR3 sequences, 45% seen once. V lost 6 bases to trimming and J lost 5 bases; unmatched junction nucleotides: 7. Looked up from germline, CDR1 is SNHLY and CDR2 is FYNNEI. The CDR3 runs 15 residues. This clonotype was counted many times. Its antigen is unknown. Study-level findings and limits: Most thyroid clonotypes with frequency above 0.001 were detected in blood.

Investigators excluded patients with uncontrolled infection, other autoimmune disease, pregnancy or lactation. Together with thyroid ultrasound, orbital computed tomography, serum thyroxine and TRAb, clinical symptoms were used for diagnoses. The sequence was collected from an adult man with Graves' disease, either hyperthyroidism or ophthalmopathy (not recorded which). The material sequenced was peripheral blood or thyroid tissue (not recorded which). This chain uses TRBV2 with TRBJ1-6, with 7 bases lining up with TRBD1. CDR3 in DNA: TGTGCCAGCAGGCACAGGGGAACCGATAATTCACCCCTCCACTTT. It codes for CASRHRGTDNSPLHF.